The TCR beta chain under discussion was sequenced for a study of response to subunit inactivated influenza vaccine. This clonotype came up a few times. TCRdb reprocessed the RT-PCR reads via MiXCR and lists one record per CDR3 protein. The sample contains around 530,000 distinct CDR3 sequences, approximately 15% of which appear only once. The sequences come from CD4+ T cells sorted from PBMCs, collected about 23 months after vaccination. This TCR was recovered from a man aged 50-75 years who received an inactivated influenza vaccine.

The CDR3 DNA sequence: TGCAGTGCTAACCGGGACAGGGGCCAGCCCCAGCATTTT. Protein sequence: CSANRDRGQPQHF. The chain carries TRBV20-1 and TRBJ1-5, with TRBD1 matching 10 bases. The CDR3 loop spans 13 amino acids. V was pared by 4 bases and J by 7 bases, with 4 bases of the junction left unmatched. Per the germline V gene, CDR1 is DFQATT and CDR2 is SNEGSKA (reference sequence).